The clone carrying this TCR beta chain occurred a few times. As yet, its antigen is unknown. This entry is derived from a study of T cell repertoires in cytomegalovirus infection. Study details: Shared public TCR beta signatures pointed to both CMV infection and a matching HLA type.

The V gene end was trimmed by 2 bases and the J gene end by 3 bases; junction bases not matched to a gene: 4. CDR3 length equals 14 residues. CDR1 is DFQATT, CDR2 SNEGSKA, per germline (reference sequence). TCRdb re-called the reads through MiXCR, storing one row per CDR3 protein. This table holds about 140,000 distinct CDR3 sequences, 5.5% to 8% found once. Study-wide results and caveats: Dominating the ex vivo response were TCR beta clonotypes that were CMV-specific and HLA-C-restricted. There were carriers of CMV plus the relevant HLA, and cumulative public TCR beta family frequency identified them.

The origin of this receptor is a human donor in good health (CMV status not recorded). Some clones in this sample may be carry-over from other donors' samples. The chain combines TRBV20-1 with TRBJ2-3; 8 bases align to TRBD2. The sequenced sample consisted of PBMCs. The CDR3 protein is CSARNAGGTDTQYF. The CDR3 DNA follows: TGCAGTGCTAGAAACGCGGGGGGTACAGATACGCAGTATTTT.